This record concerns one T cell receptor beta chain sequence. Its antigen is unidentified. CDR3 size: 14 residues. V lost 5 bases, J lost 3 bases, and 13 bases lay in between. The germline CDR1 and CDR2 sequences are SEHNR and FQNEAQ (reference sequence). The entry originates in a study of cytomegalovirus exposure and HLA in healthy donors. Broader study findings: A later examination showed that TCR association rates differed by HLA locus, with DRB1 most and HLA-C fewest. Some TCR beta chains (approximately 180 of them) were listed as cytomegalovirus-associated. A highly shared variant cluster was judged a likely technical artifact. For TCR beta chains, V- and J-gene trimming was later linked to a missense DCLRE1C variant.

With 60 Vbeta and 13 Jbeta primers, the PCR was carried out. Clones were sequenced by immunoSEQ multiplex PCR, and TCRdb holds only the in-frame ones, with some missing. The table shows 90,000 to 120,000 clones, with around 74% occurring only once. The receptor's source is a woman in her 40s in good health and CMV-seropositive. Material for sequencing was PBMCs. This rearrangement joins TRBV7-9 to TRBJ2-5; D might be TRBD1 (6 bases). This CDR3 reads CASSVRDNEETQYF. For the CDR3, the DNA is TGTGCCAGCAGCGTCCGGGACAACGAAGAGACCCAGTACTTC.